This T cell receptor beta chain originates from a study of T cell changes during pregnancy in multiple sclerosis. Between the trimmed V and J ends, which lost 0 bases and 4 bases, there was a span of 4 bases. Germline V gives CDR1 SGHVS, CDR2 FQNEAQ. The length of the CDR3 is 13 residues. Clones were sequenced by immunoSEQ multiplex PCR, and TCRdb holds only the in-frame ones, with some missing. The sample consists of 35,000 to 50,000 clones, roughly 90% of them appearing once. This receptor was obtained from a female donor with multiple sclerosis, enrolled in a pregnancy study. The sample here was CD8+ T cells from peripheral blood mononuclear cells, taken in the third trimester of pregnancy. This sequence joins TRBV7-8 and TRBJ2-1, with D unclear. The CDR3 DNA is TGTGCCAGCAGCTTAGCCCCATACAATGAGCAGTTCTTC. Its translation is CASSLAPYNEQFF.